These T cell receptor beta chains were read from a single sample in a study of shared clonotypes between healthy human individuals. Sequencing was performed with immunoSEQ multiplex PCR; in TCRdb, only in-frame clones are kept and a portion is missing. The data hold about 2 million clones, with 90% to 95% observed a single time. The sample was naive CD4+ T cells sorted from blood. The receptors derive from a young man in good health. CDR3s leave out the opening cysteine and the closing phenylalanine or tryptophan.

V	J	CDR3
TRBV29-1	TRBJ1-1	STVEGGRTEAF
TRBV4-1	TRBJ2-3	ASSRPGGAKSDTQY
TRBV2	TRBJ2-1	ASSERFSEQF
TRBV7-8	TRBJ1-3	ASTGQGGSGNTIY
TRBV30	TRBJ1-6	AWGRGESPLH
TRBV19	TRBJ1-1	ASSIRDTEAF
TRBV4-3	TRBJ2-7	ASSQAWAGASGEQY
TRBV2	TRBJ1-2	ASRAEISNYGYT
TRBV28	TRBJ1-5	ASSPDRGFFNQPQH
TRBV9	TRBJ1-3	ASAGGNTIY
TRBV9	TRBJ2-7	ASSVGPSGGEQY
TRBV29-1	TRBJ2-7	SVRDTGDHEQY
TRBV4-1	TRBJ1-1	ASSQEVGQKNTEAF
TRBV10-2	TRBJ2-2	ASRLAGEYTGELF
TRBV9	TRBJ2-1	ASSVALAAAYNEQF
TRBV5-1	TRBJ2-6	ASSLGRSGANVLT
TRBV5-6	TRBJ2-7	ASSFQGRRSYEQY
TRBV10-3	TRBJ2-3	AIRAAGGPTDTQY
TRBV5-4	TRBJ2-1	ASSLSQAEYNEQF
TRBV9	TRBJ2-7	ASSVGGDVSYEQY
TRBV5-4	TRBJ2-1	ASSLDGGRNNEQF
TRBV6-6	TRBJ1-1	ASSYSDRRAGTEAF
TRBV19	TRBJ1-6	ASSMGRDNSPLH
TRBV6-5	TRBJ1-2	ASSSSGTTDT
TRBV5-1	TRBJ2-7	ASSLAGREGEQY
TRBV18	TRBJ2-3	ASSPQPTSGGTDTQY
TRBV19	TRBJ1-5	ASSIEGPYQPQH
TRBV30	TRBJ2-3	ARDSSTDTQY
TRBV14	TRBJ2-3	ASSQGPMQY
TRBV5-4	TRBJ1-6	ASSLVMREGSYNSPLH
TRBV19	TRBJ2-1	ASSILYLRDSYNEQF
TRBV5-6	TRBJ2-7	ASRLRGTGIYEQY